Ten or more counts support the clone carrying this T cell receptor (beta chain). No antigen is known for it. This specimen belongs to a study of identical twins. One entry per CDR3 protein, called by TCRdb with MiXCR from the 5' RACE reads. In the table there are 150,000 or so distinct CDR3 sequences, approximately 4% of which are singletons. Germline V gene sequence: CDR1 ENHRY, CDR2 SYGVKD. The CDR3 totals 15 residues. The V gene end was trimmed by 7 bases and the J gene end by 0 bases; junction bases not matched to a gene: 4. General study points: Researchers reported weaker excess twin sharing in beta out-of-frame sequences. Monozygotic twins shared more out-of-frame TCR alpha than recombination models predicted. Conclusions leaned on cross-sectional statistical analysis and did not track the same donors over time.

This TCR was recovered from a man in his late teens or twenties in good health. Sample: memory T cells sorted from blood. V and J are TRBV10-3 and TRBJ2-7, with 12 bases lining up with TRBD2. The CDR3 DNA reads TGTGCCATCACCATGACTAGCGGGAGCTCCTACGAGCAGTACGTC. Translated: CAITMTSGSSYEQYV.